Here is one T cell receptor (beta chain) with its context. Its antigen is still unknown. Clones were sequenced by immunoSEQ multiplex PCR, and TCRdb holds only the in-frame ones, with some missing. Altogether about 140,000 clones are present, around 93% being singletons, with the ten largest covering 3% to 4%. The record originates from a study of T cell responses to AZD1222 COVID-19 vaccine. This CDR3 has 15 amino acids. The V gene's germline CDR1 is KGHDR and CDR2 SFDVKD. V was pared by 4 bases and J by 3 bases, with 11 bases between. Study outcomes and limitations: Dominant at 160-218 and 743-854, vaccine-associated CD4 TCRs also spanned spike.

The chain employs TRBV24-1 and TRBJ2-2; tentative D call: TRBD1 (6 bases). The source material was peripheral blood, sampled 28 days after the second AZD1222 dose. The sequence was collected from an adult who received the AZD1222 COVID-19 vaccine. DNA of the CDR3: TGTGCCACCAGTGACCGGGACACTTACACCGGGGAGCTGTTTTTT. It is translated as CATSDRDTYTGELFF.